This T cell receptor (beta chain) stems from a study of beta chain features in type 1 diabetes. Study observations and caveats: All four CD4+ subsets of Type 1 diabetes patients contained TCRB CDR3s that were moderately but significantly shorter.

As every portion of the isolated RNA was reverse transcribed, the sequencing read expressed TCRB transcripts. The protocol was immunoSEQ multiplex PCR, while the TCRdb copy is restricted to in-frame clones and leaves out a portion. Altogether about 160,000 clones are present, about 8.1% being singletons, with the ten largest covering over 0.45%. One heparinised blood draw, averaging roughly 120 mL, came from each donor. Points on this clone: Antigen specificity is unknown.

CDR3 length: 14 residues. In germline, CDR1 is SGHRS, CDR2 YFSETQ. Losses at the gene ends were 2 bases for V and 11 bases for J; bases not matched to a gene: 12. The sample taken for sequencing was central memory CD4+ T cells from blood. This chain uses TRBV5-1 with TRBJ1-1; the match to TRBD1 covers 7 bases. The TCR comes from a woman in her late teens or twenties with type 1 diabetes. This chain's CDR3 is CASSFQSTGNVAFF. CDR3 DNA: TGCGCCAGCAGCTTTCAATCGACAGGGAATGTTGCTTTCTTT.